The entry that follows covers one TCR beta chain sequence. The data were produced by immunoSEQ multiplex PCR, yet TCRdb's version contains in-frame clones alone and is incomplete. The profile covers about 480,000 clones, with 75% to 80% appearing a single time and roughly an eighth taken by the ten largest. The record originates from a study of shared clonotypes between healthy human individuals. CDR3 length equals 16 residues. The V and J ends lost 1 base and 7 bases, in that order; junction bases with no gene match: 9. Germline V gives CDR1 MNHEY, CDR2 SMNVEV (reference sequence). Specimen: PBMCs. This clonotype was obtained from a woman in her thirties or forties in good health. Some clones in this sample may be carry-over from other donors' samples. The chain couples TRBV27 to TRBJ2-1; TRBD2 agrees at 8 bases. The CDR3 coding sequence is TGTGCCAGCAGTTTATATGGATTAGCGGGACAAAATGAGCAGTTCTTC. Protein sequence: CASSLYGLAGQNEQFF.